Given below is one TCR beta chain in context. Its antigen remains undetermined. The read ends 3 residues early relative to the CDR3; the germline J gene fills the gap. Every participant had a single incident cervical HPV16 infection, and women with prevalent HPV16 infections were excluded. Cervical HPV DNA was detected by MY09/MY11 PCR, and genotyping was performed by dot-blot hybridization. Approximately 15 mL of heparinized blood was centrifuged, after which the buffy coat was aliquoted, frozen at -30 degrees C, and then stored at -80 degrees C. Genomic DNA was extracted from buffy coat specimens using QIAGEN kits. The data originate from a study of T cells in women clearing cervical HPV infection (dated by TCRdb to the late 2010s). In the study overall: The cases were 20 to 25 women with histologically confirmed HPV16-related CIN3 or worse, and 2 of those women had invasive cancers. Because only a few women had HLA typing data, the possibility that HLA type acted as a confounder could not be ruled out. The exploratory proof-of-principle case-control study was nested within the Guanacaste HPV Natural History Study in Costa Rica and compared TCR repertoires across cervical HPV16 outcomes. For cases, the median interval between lesion detection and blood sampling was roughly 150 days, with an interquartile range of roughly 90 to 230 days. Cases had a median age of about 34 years and controls had a median age of 38, with no significant differences in baseline characteristics. Case blood was taken at the visit when the lesion was first identified, whereas control blood was taken when infection was no longer detected. Cases were matched to controls by age within five years and by the year the sample was collected. Five blinded duplicates per group were added as quality controls, giving approximately 60 samples: 50 or so participants and about ten replicates. The parent cohort enrolled 8,500 to 11,000 women aged 18 or older in Guanacaste, Costa Rica, during about 1992 to 1994 and followed them for approximately seven years. The roughly 25 controls were women who cleared a single incident HPV16 infection within 12 months without developing precancer or cancer. Results and caveats for the whole study, not just this receptor: Because the number of T cells in each sample was unknown, differences in richness could reflect differing T-cell content rather than repertoire biology. Random forest classifiers combining richness and V gene abundances distinguished cases from controls with an estimated AUC of 0.83. Across sequencing depths, CIN3+ cases showed significantly higher TCR repertoire richness than controls, but evenness did not differ between the groups. Whether associations preceded infection or resulted from infection could not be shown with the cross-sectional design, and effector/memory subsets and HPV-specific T cells were not isolated. TRBV6-7 relative abundance was lower in cases than in controls (approximately 0.1% versus 0.16%; Bonferroni P = 0.0008).

The CDR3 contains 14 residues, cysteine and phenylalanine counted. The CDR3 was read in part: 33 bases, with the frame set at base 1. The germline V gene (reference sequence) supplies CDR1 DFQATT and CDR2 SNEGSKA. TCR beta CDR3 regions were amplified by multiplex PCR from an average of around 1,200 ng genomic DNA per sample using the immunoSEQ assay. To correct primer bias, the assay used a complete synthetic TCR repertoire to set an amplification baseline. Amplicons were sequenced on the Illumina platform. The paper's processing steps were these. Sequence errors were corrected by clustering with frequency ratios and a modified nearest-neighbor algorithm, and the sequences were then analyzed in the immunoSEQ Analyzer using IMGT gene definitions. At each rarefaction depth, TCR richness and evenness were averaged over 20 rarefaction repeats, and samples with fewer sequences than the depth were excluded. Relative abundances of V, D and J genes were compared between groups using Wilcoxon rank sum tests, with FDR correction applied. For the blinded duplicates, the intraclass correlation was 95% to 96% for TCR richness and averaged 76.4% across 70 or so gene segments. TCRdb took over this immuneACCESS table, retaining in-frame rearrangements with V and J assigned. Such tables are incomplete; in checked studies, under half of the missing clones stem from an unresolved V gene, and the remainder is unexplained. V, J and clone size were drawn from that table, and D and trimming were deduced from the DNA. The sample's clone listing holds 25,000 to 35,000 clones. The top ten clones comprise more than 8% of the sample.

The sequence is built from TRBV20-1 and TRBJ2-2; tentative D gene TRBD2, with 6 bases matching. The material sequenced was blood buffy coat. This TCR was recovered from a woman between 18 and 69 years old with a cervical HPV16 infection that either progressed to CIN3+ or cleared (not recorded which). The DNA read from the CDR3 is TGCAGTGCCCCAGTCCCGGGGGAAGGTGAAAAG. Its translation reads: CSAPVPGEGEK. The entire CDR3 protein is CSAPVPGEGEKLFF.